These T cell receptor beta chains were read from a single sample in a study of blood T cell repertoires in COVID-19. Sequencing was performed with immunoSEQ multiplex PCR; in TCRdb, only in-frame clones are kept and a portion is missing. The data contain over 300,000 clones, about 85% of them singletons. Sequencing was performed on PBMCs or T cells enriched from blood (not recorded which). These TCRs come from a woman younger than 45 who had recovered from COVID-19. CDR3s include the opening cysteine and the closing phenylalanine or tryptophan. D genes are given only for firm matches. Expanded clones get a size class; other rows say once, few or many, or leave the size out.

D	size	V	length	J	DNA	CDR3
TRBD1	-	TRBV5-4	14	TRBJ1-2	TGTGCCAGCAGCTTGTCCGGGACAGTTGATGGCTACACCTTC	CASSLSGTVDGYTF
-	-	TRBV6-1	15	TRBJ2-5	TGTGCCAGCAGTGAAAGGGGGACATCTCGAGAGACCCAGTACTTC	CASSERGTSRETQYF
-	-	TRBV7-8	13	TRBJ1-5	TGTGCCAGCAGCTTAGGGGGAGGTCAGCCCCAGCATTTT	CASSLGGGQPQHF
-	-	TRBV15	13	TRBJ1-1	TGTGCCACCCAAGCACAGATGAACACTGAAGCTTTCTTT	CATQAQMNTEAFF
TRBD1	-	TRBV2	12	TRBJ1-2	TGTGCCGTGGGACAGGGAGACTATGGCTACACCTTC	CAVGQGDYGYTF
TRBD1	-	TRBV5-1	16	TRBJ2-2	TGCGCCAGCAGCCCGATGACAGGGACCTACACCGGGGAGCTGTTTTTT	CASSPMTGTYTGELFF
-	-	TRBV6-5	13	TRBJ1-4	TGTGCCACTCGGAGGCCCAGGCACGAAAAACTGTTTTTT	CATRRPRHEKLFF
TRBD1	-	TRBV7-2	15	TRBJ1-4	TGTGCCAGCAGCTTCCAACAGGGGTCGGGGGAAAAACTGTTTTTT	CASSFQQGSGEKLFF
-	-	TRBV7-9	13	TRBJ1-2	TGTGCCAGCAGCTTAGGGGGCACTATGGGCTACACCTTC	CASSLGGTMGYTF
TRBD1	-	TRBV5-1	13	TRBJ2-1	TGCGCCAGCAGGCAGGGGGCCTACAATGAGCAGTTCTTC	CASRQGAYNEQFF
TRBD2	-	TRBV7-8	16	TRBJ2-5	TGTGCCAGCAGCGGGCCGATGGGGGGGTACCAAGAGACCCAGTACTTC	CASSGPMGGYQETQYF
-	-	TRBV5-1	15	TRBJ2-2	TGCGCCAGCAGCCCCAGACAGGGAGGCACCGGGGAGCTGTTTTTT	CASSPRQGGTGELFF
TRBD1	-	TRBV18	16	TRBJ1-2	TGTGCCAGCTCACCACCGAGAGGGACAGGGATTAATGGCTACACCTTC	CASSPPRGTGINGYTF
TRBD1	-	TRBV6-5	13	TRBJ1-1	TGTGCCAGCAGCTATCGGGACAGGGGTGAGTCTTTCTTT	CASSYRDRGESFF
-	-	TRBV12-3/TRBV12-4	13	TRBJ2-1	TGTGCCAGCAGTTTAATGGTCGGCGGTGAGCAGTTCTTC	CASSLMVGGEQFF
-	-	TRBV18	14	TRBJ1-1	TGTGCCAGCTCACCCCTGGGCGGAGGTACTGAAGCTTTCTTT	CASSPLGGGTEAFF
TRBD1	-	TRBV4-1	15	TRBJ1-6	TGCGCCAGCAGCCAAGGCCGGGACAGGGGGTCACCCCTCCACTTT	CASSQGRDRGSPLHF
-	-	TRBV18	13	TRBJ1-5	TGTGCCAGCTCACCCGGGTCTTATCAGCCCCAGCATTTT	CASSPGSYQPQHF
-	-	TRBV20-1	11	TRBJ2-1	TGCAGTGCCAGACTCGTCGGTGAGCAGTTCTTC	CSARLVGEQFF
TRBD1	-	TRBV10-3	14	TRBJ1-1	TGTGCCATCAGTGAACGGACAGGGAAGACTGAAGCTTTCTTT	CAISERTGKTEAFF
TRBD2	once	TRBV7-9	15	TRBJ2-3	TGTGCCAGCAGCTTAATAGCGGGGGGTTCGGATACGCAGTATTTT	CASSLIAGGSDTQYF
TRBD2	-	TRBV7-9	16	TRBJ2-3	TGTGCCAGCAGCTTAAGACTAGCGGGGGGGTCGGATACGCAGTATTTT	CASSLRLAGGSDTQYF
-	-	TRBV19	14	TRBJ2-7	TGTGCCAGTAGTCCGCGGAACCTAGCCCCCGAGCAGTACTTC	CASSPRNLAPEQYF
TRBD1	-	TRBV3-1/TRBV3-2	14	TRBJ1-4	TGTGCCAGCAGCAGCCGGGACAGGGGCGAAAAACTGTTTTTT	CASSSRDRGEKLFF
TRBD1	-	TRBV14	16	TRBJ1-2	TGTGCCAGCAGCCACAGGGACAGGGGGCATTCCTATGGCTACACCTTC	CASSHRDRGHSYGYTF